This T cell receptor beta chain was profiled in a study of T cells in Graves' hyperthyroidism and ophthalmopathy. This clonotype appeared a few times. The germline V gene encodes CDR1 MNHEY and CDR2 SVGEGT. The length of the CDR3 is 18 residues. V lost 7 bases, J lost 0 bases, and 11 bases stayed unmatched. Using RNA transcripts as the source, TCR beta CDR3 regions were amplified. The HTBI primer set drove a first-round RT-PCR of the TCR CDR3. One entry per CDR3 protein results from TCRdb running MiXCR on the multiplex PCR reads. This sample carries hundreds of thousands of distinct CDR3 sequences, around 14% of them seen once, and the ten largest clones take roughly 15%. Participants, patients aged 18 to 65, had newly diagnosed hyperthyroidism with a duration under 2 months.

The chain combines TRBV6-2 or TRBV6-3 with TRBJ2-7; 14 nucleotides align to TRBD2. The TCR originated in a woman aged 18-35 years with Graves' hyperthyroidism. Sequenced input: blood. The CDR3 sequence: CASTPGTSGRGSSYEQYF. As DNA, the CDR3 is TGTGCCAGCACCCCCGGGACTAGCGGGAGAGGGAGCTCCTACGAGCAGTACTTC.